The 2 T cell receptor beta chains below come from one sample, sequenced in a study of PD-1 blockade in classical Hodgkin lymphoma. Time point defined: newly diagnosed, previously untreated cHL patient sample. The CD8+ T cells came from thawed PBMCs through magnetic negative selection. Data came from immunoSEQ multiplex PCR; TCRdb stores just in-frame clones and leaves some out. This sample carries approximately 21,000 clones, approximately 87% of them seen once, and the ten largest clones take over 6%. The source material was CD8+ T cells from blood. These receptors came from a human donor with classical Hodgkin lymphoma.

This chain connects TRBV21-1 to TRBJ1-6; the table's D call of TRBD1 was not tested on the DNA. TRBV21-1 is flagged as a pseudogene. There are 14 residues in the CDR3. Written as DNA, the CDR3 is TGTGCCAGCAGCAGCGGACAGGGTATTTCACCCCTCCACTTT. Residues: CASSSGQGISPLHF.

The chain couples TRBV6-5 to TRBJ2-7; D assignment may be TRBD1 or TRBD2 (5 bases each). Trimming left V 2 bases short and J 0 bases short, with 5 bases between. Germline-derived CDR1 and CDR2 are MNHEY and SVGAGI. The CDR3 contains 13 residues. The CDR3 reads CASSYGGSYEQYF. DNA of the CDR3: TGTGCCAGCAGTTACGGGGGCTCCTACGAGCAGTACTTC.